The 21 T cell receptor beta chains given below trace back to one sample, sequenced in a study of T cell repertoires in cytomegalovirus infection. TCRdb analysed the reads with MiXCR anew, one entry per CDR3 protein. The data contain 200,000 to 300,000 distinct CDR3 sequences, around 9% of them singletons. Material: PBMCs. The source of these receptors is a human donor in good health (CMV status not recorded). Some clones in this sample may be carry-over from other donors' samples.

This clonotype was detected a few times. The chain uses TRBV11-2 and TRBJ2-5; no clear D gene. The germline CDR1 and CDR2 sequences are SGHAT and FQNNGV. Trimming removed 2 bases from V and 3 bases from J, with 7 bases in between. The CDR3 consists of 13 residues. The CDR3, as DNA: TGTGCCAGCAGCTTAAGGAAAGAAGAGACCCAGTACTTC. This codes for CASSLRKEETQYF.

The table lists this clonotype with many counts. The V and J genes are TRBV20-1 and TRBJ1-2; 7 bases align to TRBD1. With 6 bases clipped from V and 10 bases from J, the junction kept 5 bases outside the gene matches. The V gene's germline CDR1 is DFQATT and CDR2 SNEGSKA (reference sequence). This CDR3 is built from 10 residues. The CDR3 region is CSAYDRVYTF. CDR3 DNA sequence: TGCAGTGCCTACGACAGGGTCTACACCTTC.

Many counts were recorded for this clonotype. The chain employs TRBV12-3 or TRBV12-4 and TRBJ2-1; TRBD2 aligns across 8 bases. Germline trimming cut 2 bases from V and 12 bases from J; bases unmatched to any gene: 18. The CDR3 runs 17 residues. The CDR3, as DNA: TGTGCCAGCAGTTTACAACGGACTAGCTGGATCCCCGGGGGGCAGTTCTTC. The encoded protein is CASSLQRTSWIPGGQFF.

This clonotype showed up many times. The chain has TRBV7-7 and TRBJ2-1, with TRBD2 matching over 9 bases. The CDR3 runs 17 residues. V was pared by 4 bases and J by 10 bases, with 17 bases of the junction left unmatched. The germline V gene encodes CDR1 SSHAT and CDR2 FNYEAQ (reference sequence). The CDR3 protein is CASSSTAVGGGAREQFF. The CDR3 bases are TGTGCCAGCAGCTCTACCGCCGTGGGCGGGGGGGCCAGGGAGCAGTTCTTC.

The table lists this clonotype with many counts. The chain uses TRBV11-2 and TRBJ2-2; D may be TRBD2 (5 bases). Per germline, CDR1 SGHAT and CDR2 FQNNGV. Trimming removed 2 bases at V and 5 bases at J, with 6 bases between. The CDR3 length is 13 residues. DNA for the CDR3: TGTGCCAGCAGCTTACGGGAAACCGGGGAGCTGTTTTTT. Its protein product is CASSLRETGELFF.

The sample holds many counts of this clonotype. CDR3 sequence: CASSLAAGTDYEQYF. CDR3 in DNA: TGTGCCAGCAGCTTAGCAGCAGGGACCGACTACGAGCAGTACTTC. V gene TRBV7-2 combines with J gene TRBJ2-7, with D perhaps TRBD1 or TRBD2 (5 bases each). This CDR3 has 15 amino acids. The germline V gene encodes CDR1 SGHTA and CDR2 FQGNSA. Trimming stripped 0 bases from V and 3 bases from J, with 12 bases between.

This clonotype has more than one count but fewer than ten. This chain links TRBV20-1 with TRBJ1-5; D not certain. V gave up 0 bases and J gave up 0 bases, with 12 bases separating them. CDR1 DFQATT and CDR2 SNEGSKA come from the germline V gene (reference sequence). This CDR3 comprises 16 residues. CDR3 region: CSARESSVLSNQPQHF. In nucleotides, the CDR3 is TGCAGTGCTAGAGAATCTTCGGTTCTTAGCAATCAGCCCCAGCATTTT.

The rearrangement uses TRBV20-1 and TRBJ1-4; D uncertain. The CDR3 is 13 amino acids. V was shortened by 6 bases and J by 0 bases, with 8 bases between the two germline ends. Per germline, CDR1 DFQATT and CDR2 SNEGSKA (reference sequence). This chain's CDR3 is CSARPATNEKLFF. The DNA for the CDR3 is TGCAGTGCCCGACCAGCAACTAATGAAAAACTGTTTTTT.

This chain connects TRBV29-1 to TRBJ1-1; tentatively, D is TRBD1 (5 bases). In germline, CDR1 is SQVTM, CDR2 ANQGSEA. V lost 5 bases to trimming and J lost 1 base, with 14 bases between them. This CDR3 region has 14 residues. The CDR3 protein is CSVRLTGGNTEAFF. CDR3 sequence (DNA): TGCAGCGTTAGGTTAACAGGAGGGAACACTGAAGCTTTCTTT.

This clonotype has at least ten counts. The chain's CDR3 is CASSLERTGNSPLHF. The CDR3 DNA reads TGTGCCAGCAGCTTAGAAAGGACCGGTAATTCACCCCTCCACTTT. The gene calls are TRBV11-3 and TRBJ1-6; D gene uncertain. This CDR3 comprises 15 residues. V lost 0 bases and J 6 bases, leaving 9 bases between the germline ends. Germline V gene sequence: CDR1 SGHNT, CDR2 YENEEA.

This clonotype was picked up a small number of times. This rearrangement joins TRBV20-1 to TRBJ1-4, with D unresolved. The CDR3 consists of 13 residues. Per the germline V gene, CDR1 is DFQATT and CDR2 is SNEGSKA (reference sequence). The V end was cut by 5 bases, the J end by 8 bases, with 15 bases between. Written as DNA, the CDR3 is TGCAGTGCTTCAGACCACCTTGGGGAAAAACTGTTTTTT. This encodes CSASDHLGEKLFF.

This clonotype was detected many times. This sequence joins TRBV7-2 and TRBJ1-1, with D tentatively TRBD1 (6 bases). With 3 bases removed from V and 10 bases from J, the gap between germline ends came to 12 bases. The CDR3 covers 12 residues. Germline CDR1 SGHTA, CDR2 FQGNSA. The CDR3 here is CASSFRAGAAFF. The CDR3 DNA is TGTGCCAGCAGCTTTAGAGCGGGGGCAGCTTTCTTT.

This clonotype was observed a few times. The rearrangement links TRBV19 to TRBJ1-4; D is ambiguous. CDR1 is LNHDA, CDR2 SQIVND, per germline (reference sequence). The CDR3 runs 14 residues. The V gene lost 7 bases and the J gene lost 0 bases, with 9 bases spanning the gap. The CDR3 here is CASKWGATNEKLFF. CDR3 DNA: TGTGCCAGTAAGTGGGGAGCAACTAATGAAAAACTGTTTTTT.

The chain has TRBV28 and TRBJ2-4; tentative D call: TRBD1 (5 bases). The CDR3 contains 17 residues. Per the germline V gene, CDR1 is MDHEN and CDR2 is SYDVKM. V was clipped by 6 bases and J by 0 bases, with 18 bases between them. In nucleotides, the CDR3 is TGTGCCAGCAGCCCACCCCGACAGCCTTTAGCCAAAAACATTCAGTACTTC. It codes for CASSPPRQPLAKNIQYF.

The rearrangement joins TRBV6-2 or TRBV6-3 to TRBJ1-2; no clear D. The CDR3 has 14 amino acids. V was trimmed by 3 bases and J by 1 base, leaving 9 bases between them. CDR1 and CDR2 (germline): MNHEY, SVGEGT. In DNA form, the CDR3 reads TGTGCCAGCAGTTATATGGACGGTAACTATGGCTACACCTTC. It codes for CASSYMDGNYGYTF.

The chain's CDR3 is CASSPPPLLAGGYEQYF. In DNA form, the CDR3 reads TGTGCCAGCAGCCCCCCCCCGTTACTAGCGGGAGGGTACGAGCAGTACTTC. The rearrangement joins TRBV11-2 to TRBJ2-7; 13 nucleotides line up with TRBD2. The CDR3 totals 17 residues. J lost 4 bases, V lost 5 bases, and 11 bases had no gene match. Germline assignment: CDR1 SGHAT and CDR2 FQNNGV.

At least ten counts were recorded for this clonotype. This sequence joins TRBV7-9 and TRBJ2-5, with 9 nucleotides matching TRBD1. Losses at the gene ends were 11 bases for V and 2 bases for J; bases not matched to a gene: 9. CDR1 and CDR2 (germline): SEHNR, FQNEAQ (reference sequence). CDR3 length: 14 amino acids. For the CDR3, the DNA is TGTGCCTATCGAGGGACAGGGTCGCAAGAGACCCAGTACTTC. This gives the protein CAYRGTGSQETQYF.

The V gene is TRBV5-5, the J gene TRBJ1-5; D remains ambiguous. This CDR3 is 16 amino acids long. Trimming stripped 2 bases from V and 4 bases from J, with 16 bases between. Germline V CDR1 and CDR2: SGHKS, YYEKEE (reference sequence). CDR3 loop: CASSLYYGVKNQPQHF. The CDR3 coding sequence is TGTGCCAGCAGCTTATATTACGGGGTGAAAAATCAGCCCCAGCATTTT.

This clonotype was seen a few times. The V call is TRBV19, the J call TRBJ1-5, with 8 nucleotides matching TRBD1. With 4 bases clipped from V and 2 bases from J, the junction kept 1 base outside the gene matches. The CDR3 sequence is 14 residues long. Per the germline V gene, CDR1 is LNHDA and CDR2 is SQIVND (reference sequence). The CDR3, as DNA: TGTGCCAGTAGTAAGACAGGGGGCAATCAGCCCCAGCATTTT. Its protein is CASSKTGGNQPQHF.

This clonotype turned up a few times. The V call is TRBV18, the J call TRBJ2-3; perhaps TRBD2 as D (7 bases). This CDR3 is 16 amino acids long. Germline assignment: CDR1 KGHSH and CDR2 LQKENI. The germline V and J ends were trimmed by 4 bases and 1 base, with 15 bases remaining between them. CDR3 in DNA: TGTGCCAGCTCACTAAAGTTCGGGGGGCGCACAGATACGCAGTATTTT. It is translated as CASSLKFGGRTDTQYF. Full variable domain (outside the CDR3, taken from reference TRBV18 and TRBJ2-3): NAGVMQNPRHLVRRRGQEARLRCSPMKGHSHVYWYRQLPEEGLKFMVYLQKENIIDESGMPKERFSAEFPKEGPSILRIQQVVRGDSAAYFCASSLKFGGRTDTQYFGPGTRLTVL.

This clonotype was recorded many times. The J gene is TRBJ2-1, the V gene TRBV7-9, with 10 bases lining up with TRBD1. V gave up 1 base and J gave up 6 bases; unmatched junction bases: 3. Per the germline V gene, CDR1 is SEHNR and CDR2 is FQNEAQ (reference sequence). This CDR3 contains 15 residues. The CDR3 DNA reads TGTGCCAGCAGCTTAGGGAGGACAGGGGGCAATGAGCAGTTCTTC. As protein: CASSLGRTGGNEQFF. Full variable domain (outside the CDR3, taken from reference TRBV7-9 and TRBJ2-1): DTGVSQNPRHKITKRGQNVTFRCDPISEHNRLYWYRQTLGQGPEFLTYFQNEAQLEKSRLLSDRFSAERPKGSFSTLEIQRTEQGDSAMYLCASSLGRTGGNEQFFGPGTRLTVL.